This entry lists 10 T cell receptor beta chains sequenced from one sample in a study of T cell clones after liver transplantation. The protocol was immunoSEQ multiplex PCR, while the TCRdb copy is restricted to in-frame clones and leaves out a portion. The sample carries tens of thousands of clones, roughly 85% recorded once. The specimen was CD4+ T cells from blood, collected 46 months after liver transplant. These receptor sequences come from a human patient who received a liver transplant. Some T cells may arise from the graft donor.

The rearrangement links TRBV28 to TRBJ2-5, with 9 positions matching TRBD2. Germline V gene sequence: CDR1 MDHEN, CDR2 SYDVKM. The CDR3 has 16 amino acids. V shed 3 bases and J 5 bases; nucleotides not matched to a gene: 10. CDR3 sequence reads: CASSFGAGGPGETQYF. The CDR3, as DNA: TGTGCCAGCAGTTTTGGAGCGGGAGGTCCTGGGGAGACCCAGTACTTC.

This chain joins TRBV5-1 and TRBJ2-3; 7 bases are a match to TRBD1. Trimming removed 6 bases from V and 0 bases from J; junction bases left unmatched: 4. This CDR3 is 14 amino acids long. CDR1 and CDR2 from the germline V gene are SGHRS and YFSETQ. CDR3 DNA: TGCGCCAGCAAAGTGGGACAGAGCACAGATACGCAGTATTTT. Translating gives CASKVGQSTDTQYF.

The gene calls are TRBV18 and TRBJ1-2; the D gene is possibly TRBD1 (5 bases). V lost 2 bases and J 4 bases, leaving 11 bases between the germline ends. Germline values: CDR1 KGHSH, CDR2 LQKENI. The CDR3 has 14 residues. CDR3 DNA: TGTGCCAGCTCACCATCCCGGGACGGCTATGGCTACACCTTC. Translated: CASSPSRDGYGYTF.

By sample share, this clone is medium-sized. This chain connects TRBV7-3 to TRBJ2-7; D ambiguous. Trimming left V 5 bases short and J 7 bases short, with 15 bases between. The V gene's germline CDR1 is SGHTA and CDR2 FQGTGA. The CDR3 is made up of 13 amino acids. CDR3 nucleotides: TGTGCCAGCAGCCCCGGCCCCCCTGGGGAGCAGTACTTC. Protein product: CASSPGPPGEQYF.

This rearrangement joins TRBV2 to TRBJ2-5, with unresolved D. CDR3 length equals 14 residues. Trimming stripped 2 bases from V and 5 bases from J, with 12 bases between. Germline V gene lookup returns CDR1 SNHLY and CDR2 FYNNEI. CDR3 sequence (DNA): TGTGCCAGCAGTGAAATCAGCATAGGGGAGACCCAGTACTTC. Translating gives CASSEISIGETQYF.

The sample holds one count of this clone. The rearrangement links TRBV5-1 to TRBJ2-7; D perhaps matches TRBD1 (6 bases). Trimming stripped 0 bases from V and 5 bases from J, with 15 bases between. Per germline, CDR1 SGHRS and CDR2 YFSETQ. The CDR3 spans 15 residues. Here the CDR3 DNA reads TGCGCCAGCAGCTTGGTTGGGACACAGGAGAACGAGCAGTACTTC. Its translation is CASSLVGTQENEQYF.

The gene calls are TRBV2 and TRBJ1-1; D is unclear. Trimming removed 6 bases at V and 1 base at J, with 6 bases between. There are 12 residues in the CDR3. The V gene's germline CDR1 is SNHLY and CDR2 FYNNEI. The CDR3 reads CASRERNTEAFF. As DNA, the CDR3 is TGTGCCAGCAGGGAGCGGAACACTGAAGCTTTCTTT.

This clone was counted between two and nine times. CDR3: CASSSNPDGEAFF. In nucleotides, the CDR3 is TGCGCCAGCAGCTCCAACCCGGACGGTGAAGCTTTCTTT. V usage is TRBV5-1 and J usage is TRBJ1-1; D is unresolved. V shed 3 bases and J shed 7 bases, with 13 bases lying between them. The germline V gene encodes CDR1 SGHRS and CDR2 YFSETQ. This CDR3 is 13 amino acids long. Filled out from reference TRBV5-1 and TRBJ1-1, the complete variable domain reads KAGVTQTPRYLIKTRGQQVTLSCSPISGHRSVSWYQQTPGQGLQFLFEYFSETQRNKGNFPGRFSGRQFSNSRSEMNVSTLELGDSALYLCASSSNPDGEAFFGQGTRLTVV.

The rearrangement uses TRBV28 and TRBJ1-2; D not resolved. This CDR3 region has 12 residues. Germline values: CDR1 MDHEN, CDR2 SYDVKM. V was clipped by 7 bases and J by 4 bases, with 10 bases between them. The CDR3: CASTSRTYGYTF. The DNA for the CDR3 is TGTGCCAGCACATCCCGGACCTATGGCTACACCTTC.

The chain has TRBV19 and TRBJ2-3; D is ambiguous. Germline V gene lookup returns CDR1 LNHDA and CDR2 SQIVND (reference sequence). The CDR3 covers 15 residues. V lost 6 bases to trimming and J lost 1 base, with 14 bases between them. The CDR3 here is CASSSDRQGTDTQYF. CDR3 in DNA: TGTGCCAGTAGCTCTGACCGTCAAGGCACAGATACGCAGTATTTT. The full variable domain, with the rest looked up from reference TRBV19 and TRBJ2-3, is DGGITQSPKYLFRKEGQNVTLSCEQNLNHDAMYWYRQDPGQGLRLIYYSQIVNDFQKGDIAEGYSVSREKKESFPLTVTSAQKNPTAFYLCASSSDRQGTDTQYFGPGTRLTVL.